A single sample gave rise to the 15 T cell receptor beta chains below, sequenced in a study of cytomegalovirus exposure and HLA in healthy donors (TCRdb year 2017). The library was generated by the immunoSEQ multiplex PCR assay. A mixture of 60 forward primers for TCR Vbeta segments and 13 reverse primers for TCR Jbeta segments was used in the multiplex PCR. TCRdb stores this immuneACCESS table with in-frame sequences only. Part of the clones is absent; in the studies checked, under half of the shortfall reflects unresolved V genes, and no reason is known for the rest. The sample includes about 160,000 clones, with 76% observed a single time. Less than 1% of the sample rests with the top ten. The sequencing input was PBMCs. Receptor source: a female donor in good health and CMV-seronegative.

The chain uses TRBV7-8 and TRBJ1-5; D is possibly TRBD1 (6 bases). Trimming took off 4 bases at V and 5 bases at J, with 9 bases between the two ends. This CDR3 contains 13 residues. Germline V gene sequence: CDR1 SGHVS, CDR2 FQNEAQ. The CDR3 DNA follows: TGTGCCAGCAGCTCAGGGGTTTATCAGCCCCAGCATTTT. It codes for CASSSGVYQPQHF.

The chain recombines TRBV6-5 with TRBJ2-7; the D gene is possibly TRBD2 (6 bases). This CDR3 is 13 amino acids long. The V end was cut by 7 bases, the J end by 2 bases, with 12 bases between. CDR1 and CDR2 from the germline V gene are MNHEY and SVGAGI. The CDR3 coding sequence is TGTGCCAGCACCGTTGGAGGGGCCTACGAGCAGTACTTC. Protein: CASTVGGAYEQYF.

The genes are TRBV21-1 and TRBJ2-7; the table assigns TRBD1, which was not confirmed against the DNA. TRBV21-1 is tagged as a pseudogene. This CDR3 has 24 amino acids. CDR3 amino acids: CASSKVPDRGRGLGLIPSIYEQYF. CDR3 nucleotide sequence: TGTGCCAGCAGCAAAGTTCCCGACAGGGGGCGAGGATTGGGACTAATTCCCTCAATCTACGAGCAGTACTTC.

The J gene is TRBJ2-3, the V gene TRBV5-4; 10 bases align to TRBD2. CDR3 size: 14 residues. The V and J ends lost 3 bases and 4 bases, in that order; junction bases with no gene match: 2. Per germline, CDR1 SGHNT and CDR2 YYREEE (reference sequence). CDR3 protein: CASSSSGGADTQYF. Written as DNA, the CDR3 is TGTGCCAGCAGCTCAAGCGGGGGGGCAGATACGCAGTATTTT.

The chain combines TRBV4-2 with TRBJ1-2, with D uncertain. This CDR3 spans 15 amino acids. With 7 bases removed from V and 5 bases from J, the gap between germline ends came to 20 bases. Germline values: CDR1 LGHNA, CDR2 YNFKEQ. DNA of the CDR3: TGTGCCAGCAACCTCCAACTTGGCGGGGAGTATGGCTACACCTTC. Residues: CASNLQLGGEYGYTF.

The V gene is TRBV23-1, the J gene TRBJ2-7; TRBD2 aligns across 7 bases. TRBV23-1 belongs to the ORF category, with a function that is uncertain. The CDR3 consists of 13 residues. The V gene end was trimmed by 7 bases and the J gene end by 5 bases; junction bases not matched to a gene: 8. CDR3 nucleotide sequence: TGCGCCAGCACTCCTGGACTAGGGCACGAGCAGTACTTC. This translates into CASTPGLGHEQYF.

The gene calls are TRBV6-5 and TRBJ1-1, with no clear D. V was trimmed by 0 bases and J by 0 bases, leaving 8 bases between them. The CDR3 covers 15 residues. CDR1 and CDR2 (germline): MNHEY, SVGAGI. The CDR3 loop is CASSYSTGVNTEAFF. CDR3 coding DNA: TGTGCCAGCAGTTACTCGACGGGAGTGAACACTGAAGCTTTCTTT.

This clone was counted only a few times. The V gene is TRBV5-4, the J gene TRBJ1-1; weak D call: TRBD1 (5 bases). This CDR3 contains 15 residues. In germline, CDR1 is SGHNT, CDR2 YYREEE (reference sequence). With 4 bases removed from V and 3 bases from J, the gap between germline ends came to 16 bases. The CDR3 bases are TGTGCCAGCAGCACAGTCCGGAGGGGAGACACTGAAGCTTTCTTT. Encoded protein: CASSTVRRGDTEAFF.

Here the CDR3 DNA reads TGCGCCAGCAGCCAAGTGCGGGTGGGACGACAGGGGGCGGTGAACACTGAAGCTTTCTTT. It translates to CASSQVRVGRQGAVNTEAFF. The gene calls are TRBV4-3 and TRBJ1-1; TRBD1 agrees at 10 bases. Trimming cost V 1 base and J 0 bases; bases outside gene matches: 14. The CDR3 has 20 amino acids. Germline CDR1 LGHNA, CDR2 YSLEER.

The CDR3 region is CAWHLTGTSGVDTQYF. The CDR3 DNA is TGTGCCTGGCACTTAACCGGGACTAGCGGGGTAGATACGCAGTATTTT. This chain joins TRBV30 and TRBJ2-3, with 13 positions matching TRBD2. Germline V CDR1 and CDR2: GTSNPN, SVGIG (reference sequence). The CDR3 length is 16 residues. Trimming removed 5 bases from V and 5 bases from J; junction bases left unmatched: 10.

The V call is TRBV6-5, the J call TRBJ2-1; 9 nucleotides line up with TRBD2. Germline CDR1 is MNHEY and CDR2 is SVGAGI. This CDR3 has 14 amino acids. Trimming took 6 bases from V and 2 from J; bases not matched to a gene: 2. Written as DNA, the CDR3 is TGTGCCAGCAGGAGCGGGGGGACCTACAATGAGCAGTTCTTC. Translation: CASRSGGTYNEQFF.

This clone was observed a single time. This sequence joins TRBV9 and TRBJ2-7, with unresolved D. CDR3 length: 13 residues. V gave up 0 bases and J gave up 6 bases, with 10 bases separating them. Germline V CDR1 and CDR2: SGDLS, YYNGEE. CDR3 sequence reads: CASSVEAPSEQYF. The CDR3 DNA sequence: TGTGCCAGCAGCGTAGAGGCCCCTAGCGAGCAGTACTTC.

The rearrangement uses TRBV5-1 and TRBJ1-2; TRBD1 aligns across 10 bases. The junction had 8 bases not matched to a gene; V was cut back by 4 bases and J by 8 bases. From germline, CDR1 is SGHRS and CDR2 YFSETQ. This CDR3 is built from 14 residues. The CDR3 coding sequence is TGCGCCAGCAGCCCAAGACAGGGGGCCGGAGGCTACACCTTC. This gives the protein CASSPRQGAGGYTF.

V and J are TRBV9 and TRBJ2-3, with 8 bases identical to TRBD2. The V and J ends lost 1 base and 6 bases, in that order; junction bases with no gene match: 10. Germline loops: CDR1 SGDLS, CDR2 YYNGEE. The length of the CDR3 is 16 residues. This chain's CDR3 is CASSVRASGPSDTQYF. DNA of the CDR3: TGTGCCAGCAGCGTAAGGGCTAGCGGGCCTTCTGATACGCAGTATTTT.

This clone was detected a few times. The CDR3 nucleotides are TGTGCCAGCAGCTTAACTAGCGACTCACTATCCGGGACAGATACGCAGTATTTT. Amino acids: CASSLTSDSLSGTDTQYF. The rearrangement uses TRBV7-9 and TRBJ2-3, with TRBD2 matching 7 bases. Germline CDR1 and CDR2: SEHNR and FQNEAQ (reference sequence). This CDR3 region has 18 residues. V gave up 2 bases and J gave up 3 bases; unmatched junction bases: 14.